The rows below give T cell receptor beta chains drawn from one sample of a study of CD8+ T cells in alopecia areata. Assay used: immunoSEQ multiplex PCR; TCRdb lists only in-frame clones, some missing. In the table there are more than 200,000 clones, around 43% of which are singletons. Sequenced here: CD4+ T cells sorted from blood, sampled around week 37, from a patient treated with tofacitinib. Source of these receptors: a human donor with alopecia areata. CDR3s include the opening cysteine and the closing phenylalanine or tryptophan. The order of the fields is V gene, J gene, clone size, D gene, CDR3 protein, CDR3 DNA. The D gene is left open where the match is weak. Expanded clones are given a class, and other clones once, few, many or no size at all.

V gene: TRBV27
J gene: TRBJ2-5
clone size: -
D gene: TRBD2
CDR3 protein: CASSSTGTATGTSGRSRETQYF
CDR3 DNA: TGTGCCAGCAGTTCCACCGGGACCGCCACCGGGACTAGCGGGAGGAGTAGGGAGACCCAGTACTTC

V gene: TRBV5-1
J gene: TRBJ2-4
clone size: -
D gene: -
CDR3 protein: CASSLVPGAAGQNIQYF
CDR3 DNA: TGCGCCAGCAGCTTGGTACCAGGGGCGGCGGGCCAAAACATTCAGTACTTC

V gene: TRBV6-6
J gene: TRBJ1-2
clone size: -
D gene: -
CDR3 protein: CASSYVAGEIYGYTF
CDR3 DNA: TGTGCCAGCAGTTATGTGGCGGGGGAGATCTATGGCTACACCTTC

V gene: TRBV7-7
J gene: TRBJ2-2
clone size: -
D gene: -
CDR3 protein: CASSLGRNTGELFF
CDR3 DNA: TGTGCTAGCAGTCTAGGGAGAAACACCGGGGAGCTGTTTTTT

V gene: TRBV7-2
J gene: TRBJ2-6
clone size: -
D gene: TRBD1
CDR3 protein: CASRKGQPASGANVLTF
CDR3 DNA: TGTGCCAGCAGGAAGGGACAGCCAGCCTCTGGGGCCAACGTCCTGACTTTC

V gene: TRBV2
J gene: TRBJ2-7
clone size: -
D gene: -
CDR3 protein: CASSGVFVMSSYEQYF
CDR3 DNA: TGTGCCAGCAGTGGGGTATTCGTGATGAGCTCCTACGAGCAGTACTTC

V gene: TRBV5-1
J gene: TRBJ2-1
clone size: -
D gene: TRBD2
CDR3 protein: CASSSGTSGTTSYNEQFF
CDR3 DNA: TGCGCCAGCAGCTCAGGGACTAGCGGGACAACCTCCTACAATGAGCAGTTCTTC

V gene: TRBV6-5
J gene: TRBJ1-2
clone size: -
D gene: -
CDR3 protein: CASSYRDTGYGYTF
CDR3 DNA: TGTGCCAGCAGTTACCGGGACACTGGCTATGGCTACACCTTC

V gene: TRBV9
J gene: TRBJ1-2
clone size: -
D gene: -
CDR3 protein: CASSTKLGDSRMGYTF
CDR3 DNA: TGTGCCAGCAGCACCAAGTTGGGGGACTCCCGGATGGGCTACACCTTC

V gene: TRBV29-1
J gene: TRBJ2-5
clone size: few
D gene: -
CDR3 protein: CSVEAFGRGQYF
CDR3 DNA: TGCAGCGTTGAAGCCTTTGGTCGGGGCCAGTACTTC

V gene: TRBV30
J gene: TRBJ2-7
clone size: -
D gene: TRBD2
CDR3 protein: CAWSIRTSGRALRHEQYF
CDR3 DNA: TGTGCCTGGAGTATCAGGACTAGCGGGAGAGCCCTGAGGCACGAGCAGTACTTC

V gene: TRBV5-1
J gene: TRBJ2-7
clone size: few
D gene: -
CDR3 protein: CASSLAAENYEQYF
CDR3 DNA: TGCGCCAGCAGCTTGGCAGCAGAGAACTACGAGCAGTACTTC

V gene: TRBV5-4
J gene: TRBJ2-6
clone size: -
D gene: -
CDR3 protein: CASSLAGPGANVLTF
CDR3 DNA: TGTGCCAGCAGCTTGGCAGGGCCCGGGGCCAACGTCCTGACTTTC

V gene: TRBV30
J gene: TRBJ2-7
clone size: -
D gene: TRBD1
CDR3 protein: CAWSWTGLYEQYF
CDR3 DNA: TGTGCCTGGAGTTGGACAGGACTTTACGAGCAGTACTTC

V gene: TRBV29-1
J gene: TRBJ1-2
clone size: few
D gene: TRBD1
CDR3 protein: CSAGQGRSWGYGYTF
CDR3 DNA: TGCAGCGCGGGACAGGGGAGGAGTTGGGGCTATGGCTACACCTTC

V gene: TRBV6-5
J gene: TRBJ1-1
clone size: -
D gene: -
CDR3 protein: CASRMGELMNTEAFF
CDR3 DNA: TGTGCCAGCAGGATGGGAGAATTAATGAACACTGAAGCTTTCTTT

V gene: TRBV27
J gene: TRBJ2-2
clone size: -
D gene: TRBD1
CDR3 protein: CASSFKGQGAVNTGELFF
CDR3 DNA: TGTGCCAGCAGTTTTAAGGGACAGGGGGCCGTTAACACCGGGGAGCTGTTTTTT

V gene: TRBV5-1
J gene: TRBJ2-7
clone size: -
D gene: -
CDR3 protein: CASSLGTNAGEQYF
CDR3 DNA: TGCGCCAGCAGCTTGGGGACGAACGCGGGCGAGCAGTACTTC

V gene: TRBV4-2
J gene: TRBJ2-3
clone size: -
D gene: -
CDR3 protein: CASSQGRRGTDTQYF
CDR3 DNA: TGTGCCAGCAGCCAAGGAAGACGGGGCACAGATACGCAGTATTTT

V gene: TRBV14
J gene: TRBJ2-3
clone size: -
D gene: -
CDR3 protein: CASSSWTATDTQYF
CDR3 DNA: TGTGCCAGCAGCTCCTGGACAGCCACAGATACGCAGTATTTT

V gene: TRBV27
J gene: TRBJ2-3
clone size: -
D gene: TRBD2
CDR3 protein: CASSPRSGSGRASDTQYF
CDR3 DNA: TGTGCCAGCAGTCCCAGAAGTGGTAGCGGGAGGGCATCAGATACGCAGTATTTT

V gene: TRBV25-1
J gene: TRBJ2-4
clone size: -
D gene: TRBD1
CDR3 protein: CASTIKQGYQNIQYF
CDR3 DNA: TGTGCCAGCACTATAAAACAGGGGTACCAAAACATTCAGTACTTC

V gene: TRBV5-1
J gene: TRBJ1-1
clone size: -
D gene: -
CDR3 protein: CASSPDEVGTEAFF
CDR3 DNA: TGCGCCAGCAGCCCGGACGAGGTTGGCACTGAAGCTTTCTTT

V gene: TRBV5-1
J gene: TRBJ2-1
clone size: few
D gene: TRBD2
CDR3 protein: CASSLGGLAAQISNEQFF
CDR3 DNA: TGCGCCAGCAGCTTAGGAGGACTAGCGGCCCAGATTTCTAATGAGCAGTTCTTC

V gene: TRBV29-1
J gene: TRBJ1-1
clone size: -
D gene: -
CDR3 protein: CSTKRANTEAFF
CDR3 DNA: TGCAGCACCAAAAGGGCGAACACTGAAGCTTTCTTT

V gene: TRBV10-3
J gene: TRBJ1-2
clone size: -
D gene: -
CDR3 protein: CATWGGASYGYTF
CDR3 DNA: TGTGCCACCTGGGGGGGCGCGAGCTATGGCTACACCTTC

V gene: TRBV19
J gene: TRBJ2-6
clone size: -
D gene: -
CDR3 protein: CASQQDPLRAGANVLTF
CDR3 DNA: TGTGCCAGTCAACAAGACCCATTGCGTGCTGGGGCCAACGTCCTGACTTTC

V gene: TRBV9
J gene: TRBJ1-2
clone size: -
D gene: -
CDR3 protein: CASSTILAGANYGYTF
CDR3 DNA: TGTGCCAGCAGCACCATCTTGGCGGGGGCTAACTATGGCTACACCTTC

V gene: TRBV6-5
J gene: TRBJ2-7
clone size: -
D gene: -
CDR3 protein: CASSYKISSYEQYF
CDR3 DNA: TGTGCCAGCAGTTACAAAATTAGCTCCTACGAGCAGTACTTC

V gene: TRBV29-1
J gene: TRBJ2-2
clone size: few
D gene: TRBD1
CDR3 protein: CSVLEGQGLYGELFF
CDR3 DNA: TGCAGCGTTCTTGAGGGACAGGGGCTTTACGGGGAGCTGTTTTTT

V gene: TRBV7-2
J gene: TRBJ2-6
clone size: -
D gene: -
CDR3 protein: CASSLTPSGANVLTF
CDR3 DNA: TGTGCCAGCAGCTTAACCCCGTCCGGGGCCAACGTCCTGACTTTC

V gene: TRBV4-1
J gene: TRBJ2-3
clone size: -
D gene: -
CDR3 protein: CASSQEGQRTDTQYF
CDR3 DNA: TGCGCCAGCAGCCAAGAAGGGCAGAGAACCGATACGCAGTATTTT

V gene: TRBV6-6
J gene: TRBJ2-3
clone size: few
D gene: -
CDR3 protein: CASRSSGVRHDTQYF
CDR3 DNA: TGTGCCAGCAGGAGCTCAGGGGTTCGACACGATACGCAGTATTTT

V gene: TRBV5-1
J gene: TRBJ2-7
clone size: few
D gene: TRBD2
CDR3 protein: CASSPGRQALSYEQYF
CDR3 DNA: TGCGCCAGCAGCCCCGGGAGGCAGGCTCTCTCCTACGAGCAGTACTTC

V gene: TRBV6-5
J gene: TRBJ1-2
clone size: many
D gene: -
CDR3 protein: CASTLSPRRNYGYTF
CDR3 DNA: TGTGCCAGCACCCTATCCCCGCGGCGGAACTATGGCTACACCTTC

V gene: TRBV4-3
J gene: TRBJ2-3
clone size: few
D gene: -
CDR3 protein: CASSQEGLEATQYF
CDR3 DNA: TGCGCCAGCAGCCAAGAAGGCCTGGAGGCGACGCAGTATTTT

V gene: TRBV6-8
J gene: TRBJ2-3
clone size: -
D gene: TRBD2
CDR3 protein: CASSYEPGGEGPSDTQYF
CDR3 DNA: TGTGCCAGCAGTTACGAGCCGGGAGGGGAGGGTCCCAGCGATACGCAGTATTTT

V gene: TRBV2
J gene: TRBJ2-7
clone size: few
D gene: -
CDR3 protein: CASSEGLVSGYEQYF
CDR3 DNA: TGTGCCAGCAGTGAGGGTCTGGTCAGCGGTTACGAGCAGTACTTC

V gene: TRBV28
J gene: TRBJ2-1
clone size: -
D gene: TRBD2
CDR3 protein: CASINRRGDHYNEQFF
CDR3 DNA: TGTGCCAGCATCAACCGACGGGGGGACCACTACAATGAGCAGTTCTTC

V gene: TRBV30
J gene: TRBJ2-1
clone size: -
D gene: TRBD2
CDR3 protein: CAWSVDSGRYNEQFF
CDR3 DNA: TGTGCCTGGAGTGTTGATAGCGGGAGATACAATGAGCAGTTCTTC

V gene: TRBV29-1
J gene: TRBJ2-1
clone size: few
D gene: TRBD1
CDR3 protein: CSVDTGAHHEQFF
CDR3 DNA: TGCAGCGTTGACACAGGGGCCCATCATGAGCAGTTCTTC

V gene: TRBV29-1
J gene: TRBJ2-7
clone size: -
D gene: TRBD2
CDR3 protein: CSVERASGSEQYF
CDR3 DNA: TGCAGCGTTGAGCGGGCTAGCGGGAGCGAGCAGTACTTC

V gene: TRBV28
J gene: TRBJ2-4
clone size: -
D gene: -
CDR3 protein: CASSKVAVPRAAIQYF
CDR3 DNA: TGTGCCAGCAGCAAAGTGGCTGTACCTCGCGCTGCCATTCAGTACTTC

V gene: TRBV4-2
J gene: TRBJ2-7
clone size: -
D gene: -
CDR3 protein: CASSLLGGTLGEQYF
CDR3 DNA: TGTGCCAGCAGCCTTCTAGGAGGTACCCTAGGAGAGCAGTACTTC

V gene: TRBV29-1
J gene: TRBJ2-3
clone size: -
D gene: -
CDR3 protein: CSVVRGVDTQYF
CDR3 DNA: TGCAGCGTTGTTCGTGGCGTGGATACGCAGTATTTT

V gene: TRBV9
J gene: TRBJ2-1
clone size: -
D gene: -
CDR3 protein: CASSVNNEQFF
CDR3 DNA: TGTGCCAGCAGCGTAAACAATGAGCAGTTCTTC

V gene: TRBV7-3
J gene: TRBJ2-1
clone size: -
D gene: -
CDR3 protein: CASSLDLAGEQFF
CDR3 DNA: TGTGCCAGCAGCTTAGACCTAGCAGGTGAGCAGTTCTTC

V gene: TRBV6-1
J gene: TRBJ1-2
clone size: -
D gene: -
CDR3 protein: CATLEPGSSRYGYTF
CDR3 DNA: TGTGCCACCTTAGAACCAGGATCCTCTCGGTATGGCTACACCTTC

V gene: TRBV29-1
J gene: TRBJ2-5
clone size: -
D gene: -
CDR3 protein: CSLTRGYQETQYF
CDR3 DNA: TGCAGCCTAACCCGGGGGTACCAAGAGACCCAGTACTTC

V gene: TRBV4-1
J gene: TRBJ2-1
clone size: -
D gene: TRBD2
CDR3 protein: CASSQVLGLANYNEQFF
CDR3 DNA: TGCGCCAGCAGCCAAGTGCTTGGACTAGCGAACTACAATGAGCAGTTCTTC

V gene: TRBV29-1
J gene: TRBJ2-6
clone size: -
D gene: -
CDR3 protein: CSVRDGPSGANVLTF
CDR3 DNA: TGCAGCGTCAGGGACGGACCGTCTGGGGCCAACGTCCTGACTTTC